A selection of T cell receptor beta chains follows, all from one sample in a study of beta chain features in type 1 diabetes. TCRdb keeps only in-frame clones here, not all; method: immunoSEQ multiplex PCR. Of 900,000 or so clones detected, 15% to 20% appear once; the ten largest clones hold about 0.02%. The sequenced sample was naive CD4+ T cells from blood. These receptors originate from a woman between 18 and 29 years old in good health. The CDR3 runs from the conserved cysteine through the conserved F or W. Each record gives: D gene, V gene, J gene, clone size, CDR3 protein, CDR3 DNA. The D gene is left open where the match is weak. Clone size is not always given. Where it is, it says once, few, many or a class for expanded clones.

TRBD2	TRBV15	TRBJ2-3	few	CATSRSPGTSGIDTQYF	TGTGCCACCAGCAGATCTCCCGGGACTAGCGGGATAGATACGCAGTATTTT
TRBD1	TRBV28	TRBJ1-1	few	CASSKDRVFTEAFF	TGTGCCAGCAGTAAGGACAGGGTTTTTACTGAAGCTTTCTTT
.	TRBV19	TRBJ1-5	.	CASSIDIDQPQHF	TGTGCCAGTAGTATAGATATAGACCAGCCCCAGCATTTT
.	TRBV7-2	TRBJ2-7	.	CASSLGQAYGLYEQYF	TGTGCCAGCAGCTTAGGACAGGCTTACGGCTTGTACGAGCAGTACTTC
TRBD2	TRBV4-3	TRBJ2-2	few	CASSPGGGLTGELFF	TGCGCCAGCAGCCCAGGCGGGGGGTTGACCGGGGAGCTGTTTTTT
.	TRBV7-2	TRBJ2-1	.	CASSPEAVSYNEQFF	TGTGCCAGCAGCCCCGAGGCTGTTTCCTACAATGAGCAGTTCTTC
.	TRBV14	TRBJ2-2	few	CASSHNRGPFGELFF	TGTGCCAGCAGCCATAACAGAGGACCCTTTGGGGAGCTGTTTTTT
.	TRBV7-9	TRBJ2-4	.	CASSLVGIYKNIQYF	TGTGCCAGCAGCTTAGTCGGAATATACAAAAACATTCAGTACTTC
TRBD2	TRBV7-9	TRBJ2-3	few	CASSTRSGTSLTDTQYF	TGTGCCAGCAGCACTAGATCCGGGACTAGCCTCACAGATACGCAGTATTTT
TRBD2	TRBV7-2	TRBJ2-5	.	CASSPGSGRAETQYF	TGTGCCAGCAGCCCCGGTAGCGGGAGGGCGGAGACCCAGTACTTC
.	TRBV19	TRBJ1-2	few	CASSTQKIYGGYTF	TGTGCCAGTAGTACTCAAAAGATCTATGGTGGCTACACCTTC
TRBD1	TRBV2	TRBJ2-1	.	CASSRTGYEQFF	TGTGCCAGCAGTCGGACAGGGTATGAGCAGTTCTTC
.	TRBV27	TRBJ1-1	few	CASSLGAGNTEAFF	TGTGCCAGCAGTCTAGGGGCAGGGAACACTGAAGCTTTCTTT
.	TRBV7-3	TRBJ2-2	.	CASSLVRSGELFF	TGTGCCAGCAGCTTGGTTCGTTCCGGGGAGCTGTTTTTT
.	TRBV28	TRBJ2-5	.	CASSLRAEETQYF	TGTGCCAGCAGTTTACGAGCGGAAGAGACCCAGTACTTC
.	TRBV7-9	TRBJ1-4	.	CASSLARRGEKLFF	TGTGCCAGCAGCTTAGCTCGAAGGGGTGAAAAACTGTTTTTT
.	TRBV19	TRBJ2-5	few	CASSQGSSRTQYF	TGTGCCAGTTCGCAGGGCAGTTCAAGGACCCAGTACTTC
TRBD2	TRBV5-1	TRBJ2-2	.	CASSFSGRRDTGELFF	TGCGCCAGCAGCTTTAGCGGGAGGAGAGACACCGGGGAGCTGTTTTTT
.	TRBV7-2	TRBJ2-1	.	CASSLQVLAAYNEQFF	TGTGCCAGCAGCTTACAGGTTCTAGCTGCGTACAATGAGCAGTTCTTC
TRBD2	TRBV5-1	TRBJ2-5	.	CASSLGPLAEETQYF	TGCGCCAGCAGCTTGGGTCCACTAGCGGAAGAGACCCAGTACTTC
.	TRBV7-9	TRBJ2-1	.	CASSLDGEQFF	TGTGCCAGCAGCTTAGATGGTGAGCAGTTCTTC
.	TRBV20-1	TRBJ1-1	.	CSARFIPGAFF	TGCAGTGCTAGATTTATACCTGGAGCTTTCTTT
.	TRBV9	TRBJ2-3	.	CASSVTSSDTQYF	TGTGCCAGCAGCGTTACTAGTTCAGATACGCAGTATTTT
.	TRBV21-1	TRBJ2-5	.	CASRTGLAVETQYF	TGTGCCAGCAGGACTGGACTAGCGGTGGAGACCCAGTACTTC
TRBD1	TRBV5-1	TRBJ1-1	few	CASSSDLGQGGTEAFF	TGCGCCAGCAGCTCAGACTTGGGACAGGGAGGCACTGAAGCTTTCTTT
.	TRBV18	TRBJ1-4	few	CASSLASVASEKLFF	TGTGCCAGCTCACTCGCGAGTGTTGCGAGTGAAAAACTGTTTTTT
.	TRBV29-1	TRBJ2-6	few	CSVEVAGANVLTF	TGCAGCGTTGAGGTTGCTGGGGCCAACGTCCTGACTTTC
.	TRBV5-1	TRBJ2-7	.	CASGLGQHEQYF	TGCGCCAGCGGCCTTGGTCAGCACGAGCAGTACTTC
.	TRBV2	TRBJ1-5	few	CASRQGYSNQPQHF	TGTGCCAGCAGGCAGGGTTATAGCAATCAGCCCCAGCATTTT
.	TRBV7-9	TRBJ2-1	.	CASSLEGFAEQFF	TGTGCCAGCAGCTTAGAAGGGTTTGCTGAGCAGTTCTTC
TRBD2	TRBV7-2	TRBJ2-1	few	CASRVGLAAGNEQFF	TGTGCCAGCAGAGTGGGACTAGCGGCCGGCAATGAGCAGTTCTTC
TRBD2	TRBV7-3	TRBJ2-1	few	CASSSLAGSYNEQFF	TGTGCCAGCAGCTCCTTAGCGGGCTCCTACAATGAGCAGTTCTTC
.	TRBV5-6	TRBJ2-7	.	CASSPRLKTYEQYF	TGTGCCAGCAGCCCACGACTGAAAACCTACGAGCAGTACTTC
TRBD1	TRBV28	TRBJ1-3	.	CASSRPGQALSGNTIYF	TGTGCCAGCAGTAGGCCGGGACAGGCCCTCTCTGGAAACACCATATATTTT
.	TRBV29-1	TRBJ1-1	few	CSVGGQYTSEAFF	TGCAGCGTTGGTGGACAGTACACCAGTGAAGCTTTCTTT
TRBD2	TRBV6-1	TRBJ2-1	few	CASSDSWSGRAWNEQFF	TGTGCCAGCAGTGATAGTTGGAGTGGGAGGGCCTGGAATGAGCAGTTCTTC
TRBD2	TRBV5-1	TRBJ2-1	.	CASSRLAGVSSYNEQFF	TGCGCCAGCAGCCGATTAGCGGGTGTAAGCTCCTACAATGAGCAGTTCTTC
TRBD2	TRBV5-1	TRBJ2-2	few	CASSLAGLAGGLYTGELFF	TGCGCCAGCAGCTTGGCGGGACTAGCGGGAGGCCTTTACACCGGGGAGCTGTTTTTT
TRBD2	TRBV9	TRBJ2-2	.	CASSVSVAGNTGELFF	TGTGCCAGCAGCGTCAGCGTAGCGGGCAACACCGGGGAGCTGTTTTTT
TRBD1	TRBV11-2	TRBJ2-6	few	CASSFTGAGANVLTF	TGTGCCAGCAGCTTCACAGGGGCTGGGGCCAACGTCCTGACTTTC
.	TRBV7-2	TRBJ2-2	.	CASSLGSGTGELFF	TGTGCCAGCAGCTTGGGGAGTGGCACCGGGGAGCTGTTTTTT
.	TRBV7-2	TRBJ2-5	.	CASSPRRETQYF	TGTGCCAGCAGCCCAAGGCGGGAGACCCAGTACTTC
.	TRBV15	TRBJ2-5	.	CATSRDAMETQYF	TGTGCCACCAGCAGAGATGCCATGGAGACCCAGTACTTC
TRBD1	TRBV19	TRBJ2-1	.	CASSINLGQGFENEQFF	TGTGCCAGTAGTATTAACCTGGGACAGGGCTTCGAGAATGAGCAGTTCTTC
TRBD1	TRBV18	TRBJ2-4	few	CASSPQDRGMGQDIQYF	TGTGCCAGCTCACCTCAAGACAGGGGAATGGGACAAGACATTCAGTACTTC
.	TRBV7-2	TRBJ2-7	.	CASSSTYEQYF	TGTGCCAGCAGCTCTACCTACGAGCAGTACTTC
.	TRBV5-1	TRBJ2-5	few	CASSLVGRVATHRETQYF	TGCGCCAGCAGCTTGGTTGGCAGGGTGGCCACTCACAGGGAGACCCAGTACTTC
.	TRBV4-3	TRBJ1-3	.	CASSQRTTTYTIYF	TGCGCCAGCAGCCAGAGGACCACGACATACACCATATATTTT
TRBD2	TRBV5-1	TRBJ2-7	.	CASSNGPGLQAEQYF	TGCGCCAGCAGCAATGGTCCGGGACTACAAGCCGAGCAGTACTTC
.	TRBV29-1	TRBJ2-7	.	CSAAVTGTSSEQYF	TGCAGCGCTGCGGTAACAGGAACCTCTTCCGAGCAGTACTTC
.	TRBV28	TRBJ1-5	.	CASSDRIRNQPQHF	TGTGCCAGCAGTGACAGGATTCGCAATCAGCCCCAGCATTTT
TRBD1	TRBV19	TRBJ1-1	few	CASSVTGTENTEAFF	TGTGCCAGTAGTGTTACCGGGACAGAGAACACTGAAGCTTTCTTT
.	TRBV18	TRBJ1-1	.	CASSLTADMNTEAFF	TGTGCCAGCTCACTTACGGCGGACATGAACACTGAAGCTTTCTTT
.	TRBV15	TRBJ2-1	.	CATSREGTIYNEQFF	TGTGCCACCAGCAGAGAAGGAACTATTTACAATGAGCAGTTCTTC
TRBD2	TRBV7-9	TRBJ2-1	.	CASSSIQGTSGTSYNEQFF	TGTGCCAGCAGCTCGATCCAAGGGACTAGCGGGACCTCCTACAATGAGCAGTTCTTC